Given below is one T cell receptor beta chain in context. The data were taken from a study of blood T cell repertoires in COVID-19. Study as a whole: COVID-19 samples, acute and convalescent, were from the United States, Italy and Spain. Sample material is recorded as cDNA or gDNA derived from T cells, B-cell-depleted T cells, or PBMCs.

Trimming stripped 2 bases from V and 2 bases from J, with 6 bases between. Germline V gene lookup returns CDR1 SQVTM and CDR2 ANQGSEA. The CDR3 has 12 residues. Authors' data handling: Estimated nucleated cell counts came from reference gene primer amplification. Sequenced by immunoSEQ multiplex PCR; TCRdb stores in-frame clones only, minus some. Clone size and the V and J calls come from that table; the DNA yielded D and trimming. This table has about 130,000 clones, over 70% appearing once. The receptor was isolated from a woman between 50 and 59 years old with acute or convalescent COVID-19. The specimen sequenced was peripheral blood. The chain uses TRBV29-1 and TRBJ2-5, with D hard to call. The CDR3 reads CSVEYIQETQYF. CDR3 coding DNA: TGCAGCGTTGAATACATACAAGAGACCCAGTACTTC.